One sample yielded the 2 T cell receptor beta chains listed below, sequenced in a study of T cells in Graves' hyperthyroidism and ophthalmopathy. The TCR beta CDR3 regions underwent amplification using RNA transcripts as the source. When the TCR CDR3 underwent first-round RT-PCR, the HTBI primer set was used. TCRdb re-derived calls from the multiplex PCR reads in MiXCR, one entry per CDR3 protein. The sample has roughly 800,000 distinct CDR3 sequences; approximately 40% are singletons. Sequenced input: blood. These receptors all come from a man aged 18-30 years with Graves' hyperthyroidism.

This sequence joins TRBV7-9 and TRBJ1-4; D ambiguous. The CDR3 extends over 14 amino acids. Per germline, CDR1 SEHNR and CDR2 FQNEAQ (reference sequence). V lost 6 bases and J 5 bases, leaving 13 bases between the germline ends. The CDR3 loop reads CASRPDFNNEKLFF. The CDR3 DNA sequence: TGTGCCAGCAGACCGGATTTCAACAATGAAAAACTGTTTTTT.

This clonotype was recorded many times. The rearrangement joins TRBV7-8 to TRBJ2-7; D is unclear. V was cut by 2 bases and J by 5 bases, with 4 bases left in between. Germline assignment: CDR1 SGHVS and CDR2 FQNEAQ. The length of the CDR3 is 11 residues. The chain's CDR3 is CASSLFDEQYF. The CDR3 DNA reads TGTGCCAGCAGCTTATTCGACGAGCAGTACTTC.